The present entry profiles one T cell receptor (beta chain) with its context. This sample stems from a study of T cell changes during pregnancy in multiple sclerosis. Assay: immunoSEQ multiplex PCR; the TCRdb copy retains only in-frame clones and omits some. This sample yields 55,000 to 70,000 clones, of which nearly 95% are seen a single time; 0.29% belongs to the top ten. Trimming removed 0 bases from V and 0 bases from J, with 8 bases in between. Germline loops: CDR1 MGHRA, CDR2 YSYEKL. The CDR3 covers 16 residues. V and J are TRBV4-1 and TRBJ2-2; D perhaps matches TRBD1 (5 bases). The sequence came from a female donor with multiple sclerosis, enrolled in a pregnancy study. Sequenced material: CD4+ T cells from peripheral blood mononuclear cells, taken after pregnancy. In DNA form, the CDR3 reads TGCGCCAGCAGCCAAGATACAGGAACGAACACCGGGGAGCTGTTTTTT. Translation: CASSQDTGTNTGELFF.